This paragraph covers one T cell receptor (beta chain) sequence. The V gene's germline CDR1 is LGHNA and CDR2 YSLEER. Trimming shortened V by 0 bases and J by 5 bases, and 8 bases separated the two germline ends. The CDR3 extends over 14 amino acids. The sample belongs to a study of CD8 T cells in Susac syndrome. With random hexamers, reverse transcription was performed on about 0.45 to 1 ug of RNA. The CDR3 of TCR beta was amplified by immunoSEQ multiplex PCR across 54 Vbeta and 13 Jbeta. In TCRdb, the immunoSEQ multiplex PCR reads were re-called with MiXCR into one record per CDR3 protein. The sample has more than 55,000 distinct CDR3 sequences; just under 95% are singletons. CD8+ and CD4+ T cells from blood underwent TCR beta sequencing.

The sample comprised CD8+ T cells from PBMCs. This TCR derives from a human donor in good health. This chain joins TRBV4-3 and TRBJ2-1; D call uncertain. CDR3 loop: CASSQDRLDNEQFF. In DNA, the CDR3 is TGCGCCAGCAGCCAAGATCGACTCGACAATGAGCAGTTCTTC.